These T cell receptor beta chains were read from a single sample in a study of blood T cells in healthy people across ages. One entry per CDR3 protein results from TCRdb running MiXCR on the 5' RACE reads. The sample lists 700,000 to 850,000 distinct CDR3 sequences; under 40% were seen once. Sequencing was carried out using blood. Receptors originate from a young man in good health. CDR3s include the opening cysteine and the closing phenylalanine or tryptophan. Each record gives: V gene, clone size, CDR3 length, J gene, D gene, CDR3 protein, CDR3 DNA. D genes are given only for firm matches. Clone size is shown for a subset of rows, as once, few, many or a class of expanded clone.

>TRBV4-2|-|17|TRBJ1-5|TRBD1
CASSQDLSDRAYQPQHF
TGTGCCAGCAGCCAAGATCTATCGGACAGGGCCTATCAGCCCCAGCATTTT
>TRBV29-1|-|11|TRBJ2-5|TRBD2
CSAGGGAEQYF
TGCAGCGCCGGGGGGGGTGCTGAGCAGTACTTC
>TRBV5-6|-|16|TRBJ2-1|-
CASSLRLLDSYNEQFF
TGTGCCAGCAGCTTGCGTTTACTGGACAGTTACAATGAGCAGTTCTTC
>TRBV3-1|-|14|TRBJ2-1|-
CASSQLSRGGEQFF
TGTGCCAGCAGCCAGCTCTCCAGGGGAGGTGAGCAGTTCTTC
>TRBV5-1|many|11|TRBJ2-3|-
CASSSPDTQYF
TGCGCCAGCAGTTCTCCCGATACGCAGTATTTT
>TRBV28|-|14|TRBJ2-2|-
CASSLEGVSGELFF
TGTGCCAGCAGTTTAGAGGGGGTTAGCGGGGAGCTGTTTTTT
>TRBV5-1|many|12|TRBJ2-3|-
CASSQAPDTQYF
TGCGCCAGCAGCCAGGCTCCCGATACGCAGTATTTT
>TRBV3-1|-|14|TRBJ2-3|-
CASSQVKGGDTQYF
TGTGCCAGCAGCCAAGTAAAAGGGGGAGATACGCAGTATTTT
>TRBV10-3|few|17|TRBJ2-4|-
CAISDREGDLAKNIQYF
TGTGCCATCAGTGACAGGGAAGGAGATCTAGCCAAAAACATTCAGTACTTC
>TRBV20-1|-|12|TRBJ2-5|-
CSPQELQETQYF
TGCAGCCCTCAGGAGCTCCAAGAGACCCAGTACTTC
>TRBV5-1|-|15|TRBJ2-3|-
CASSLMDSSTDTQYF
TGCGCCAGCAGCTTGATGGACAGTAGCACAGATACGCAGTATTTT
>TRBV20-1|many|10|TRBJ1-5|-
CSASGQPQHF
TGCAGTGCTAGCGGTCAGCCCCAGCATTTT
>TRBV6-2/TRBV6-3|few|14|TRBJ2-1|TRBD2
CASKRGGPYNEQFF
TGTGCCAGCAAGCGGGGGGGACCCTACAATGAGCAGTTCTTC
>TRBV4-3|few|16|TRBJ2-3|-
CASSLLTGGHTDTQYF
TGCGCCAGCAGCCTACTAACCGGGGGCCACACAGATACGCAGTATTTT
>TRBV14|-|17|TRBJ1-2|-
CDSSPLRGAGSVYGYTF
TGTGACAGCAGCCCCCTCAGGGGCGCGGGATCCGTCTATGGCTACACCTTC
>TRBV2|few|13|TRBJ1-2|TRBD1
CASSDGTENGYTF
TGTGCCAGCAGCGATGGGACAGAAAATGGCTACACCTTC
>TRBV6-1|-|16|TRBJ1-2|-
CASSPAGGRANCGYTF
TGTGCCAGCAGCCCTGCGGGCGGTCGAGCTAACTGTGGCTACACCTTC
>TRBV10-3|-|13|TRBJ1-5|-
CAISLGRNQPQHF
TGTGCCATCAGTTTAGGGCGGAATCAGCCCCAGCATTTT
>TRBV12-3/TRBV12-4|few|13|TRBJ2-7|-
CASRRGIYNEQYF
TGTGCCAGCCGCCGGGGGATCTACAATGAGCAGTACTTC
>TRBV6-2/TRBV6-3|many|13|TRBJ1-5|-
CASSYFGEQPQHF
TGTGCCAGCAGTTACTTTGGAGAGCAGCCCCAGCATTTT
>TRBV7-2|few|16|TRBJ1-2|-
CASSPTNGGRNYGYTF
TGTGCCAGCAGCCCGACCAACGGAGGGAGGAACTATGGCTACACCTTC
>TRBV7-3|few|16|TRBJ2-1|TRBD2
CASSLTLAGTYNEQFF
TGTGCCAGCAGCTTAACGCTAGCGGGGACCTACAATGAGCAGTTCTTC
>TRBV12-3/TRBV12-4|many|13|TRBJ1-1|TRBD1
CASSPGGYTEAFF
TGTGCCAGCAGTCCAGGGGGCTACACTGAAGCTTTCTTT
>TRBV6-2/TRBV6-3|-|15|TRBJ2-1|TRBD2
CASRYRTSGGPEQFF
TGTGCCAGCCGGTATAGGACTAGCGGGGGGCCGGAGCAGTTCTTC
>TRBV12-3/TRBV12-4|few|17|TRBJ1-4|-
CASRPRRGGGHNEKLFF
TGTGCCAGCAGACCCCGCCGTGGGGGGGGTCATAATGAAAAACTGTTTTTT
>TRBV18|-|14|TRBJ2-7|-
CASSPARGSYEQYF
TGTGCCAGCTCACCAGCCAGGGGATCCTACGAGCAGTACTTC
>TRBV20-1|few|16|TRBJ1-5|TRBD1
CSADTGQSHSYQPQHF
TGCAGTGCTGATACGGGACAGTCACACTCTTATCAGCCCCAGCATTTT
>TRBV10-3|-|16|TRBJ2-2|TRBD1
CAISEVDRVGTGELFF
TGTGCCATCAGTGAGGTGGACAGGGTCGGGACCGGGGAGCTGTTTTTT
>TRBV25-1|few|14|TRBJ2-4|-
CASSEGGAQNIQYF
TGTGCCAGCAGTGAGGGGGGGGCTCAAAACATTCAGTACTTC
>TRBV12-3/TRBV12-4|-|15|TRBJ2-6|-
CASRVPGSGANVLTF
TGTGCCAGCAGGGTTCCGGGCTCTGGGGCCAACGTCCTGACTTTC
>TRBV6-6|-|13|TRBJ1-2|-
CASSTEGSYGYTF
TGTGCCAGCAGTACGGAGGGATCCTATGGCTACACCTTC
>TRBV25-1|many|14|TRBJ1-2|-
CASTSTATNYGYTF
TGTGCCAGCACCTCCACCGCGACTAACTATGGCTACACCTTC
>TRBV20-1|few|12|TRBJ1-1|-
CSAQRANTEAFF
TGCAGTGCTCAAAGGGCGAACACTGAAGCTTTCTTT
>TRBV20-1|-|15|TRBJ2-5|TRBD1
CGARLTGTGGIEQYF
TGCGGTGCTAGACTGACCGGGACAGGGGGCATTGAGCAGTACTTC
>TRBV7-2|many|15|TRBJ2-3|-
CASSPRGRDTDTQYF
TGTGCCAGCAGCCCTAGGGGCAGGGACACAGATACGCAGTATTTT
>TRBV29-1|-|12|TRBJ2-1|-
CSVEVNDYEQFF
TGCAGCGTTGAAGTCAACGACTATGAGCAGTTCTTC
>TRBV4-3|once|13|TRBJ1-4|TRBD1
CASSQTGTAKLFF
TGCGCCAGCAGCCAGACCGGGACAGCAAAACTGTTTTTT
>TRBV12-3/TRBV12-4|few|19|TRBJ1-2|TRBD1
CASSQLFGGQGTSLYGYTF
TGTGCCAGCAGTCAATTGTTCGGCGGACAGGGTACGTCTCTCTATGGCTACACCTTC
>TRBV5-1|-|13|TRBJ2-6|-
CASRVNGANVLTF
TGCGCCAGCAGGGTTAATGGGGCCAACGTCCTGACTTTC
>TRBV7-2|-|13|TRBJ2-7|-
CASSFFSSYEQYF
TGTGCCAGCAGCTTCTTTAGCTCCTACGAGCAGTACTTC